The 3 T cell receptor beta chains listed next were all sequenced from one sample in a study of OX40 agonist ivuxolimab in advanced cancers. Method: immunoSEQ multiplex PCR; TCRdb's copy keeps in-frame clones and lacks some. Seen here are tens of thousands of clones, around 87% observed once, and the top ten hold roughly 0.33%. Sequences were derived from CD4+ or CD8+ T cells sorted from blood, sampled in a trial of the OX40 agonist ivuxolimab. The receptors were sampled from an adult with an advanced solid tumor such as melanoma, head and neck, liver or kidney cancer.

This chain joins TRBV19 and TRBJ1-2, with 8 bases fitting TRBD1. The J segment lost 3 bases and the V segment lost 6 bases, leaving 12 bases of the junction unmatched. CDR3 length: 16 residues. Germline CDR1 reads LNHDA; CDR2 reads SQIVND (reference sequence). The CDR3 is CASSRLGQASYYGYTF. In DNA, the CDR3 is TGTGCCAGTAGCCGTTTGGGACAGGCGAGCTACTATGGCTACACCTTC.

The chain is built from TRBV9 and TRBJ2-1, with TRBD2 identical over 8 bases. Germline V gives CDR1 SGDLS, CDR2 YYNGEE. V trimming: 0 bases; J trimming: 2 bases; junction bases outside the gene matches: 16. The CDR3 totals 20 residues. CDR3 in DNA: TGTGCCAGCAGCGTAGCAACTAGCGGAAAGGGACTCCCTACCTACAATGAGCAGTTCTTC. Translated: CASSVATSGKGLPTYNEQFF. Based on the CDR3 plus reference TRBV9 and TRBJ2-1, the full variable domain is DSGVTQTPKHLITATGQRVTLRCSPRSGDLSVYWYQQSLDQGLQFLIQYYNGEERAKGNILERFSAQQFPDLHSELNLSSLELGDSALYFCASSVATSGKGLPTYNEQFFGPGTRLTVL.

V usage is TRBV28 and J usage is TRBJ2-7; D remains ambiguous. CDR3 length: 16 residues. The ends were cut back, 6 bases at V and 0 bases at J, with 18 bases in the middle. Germline-derived CDR1 and CDR2 are MDHEN and SYDVKM. The CDR3 loop reads CASSSASQSSSYEQYV. The CDR3 DNA sequence: TGTGCCAGCAGCTCCGCGAGCCAGTCTAGCTCCTACGAGCAGTACGTC.